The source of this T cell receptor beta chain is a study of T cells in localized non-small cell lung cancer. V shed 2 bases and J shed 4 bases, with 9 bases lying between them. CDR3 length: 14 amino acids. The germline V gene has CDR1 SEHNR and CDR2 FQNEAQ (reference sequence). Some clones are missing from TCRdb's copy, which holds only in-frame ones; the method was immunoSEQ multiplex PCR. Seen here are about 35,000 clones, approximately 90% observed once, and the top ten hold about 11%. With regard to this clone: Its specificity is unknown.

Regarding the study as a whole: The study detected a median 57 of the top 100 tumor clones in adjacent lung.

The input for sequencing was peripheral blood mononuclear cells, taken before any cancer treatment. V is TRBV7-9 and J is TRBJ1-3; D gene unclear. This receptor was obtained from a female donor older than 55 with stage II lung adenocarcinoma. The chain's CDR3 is CASSLMQGGNTIYF. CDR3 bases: TGTGCCAGCAGCTTAATGCAAGGGGGAAACACCATATATTTT.